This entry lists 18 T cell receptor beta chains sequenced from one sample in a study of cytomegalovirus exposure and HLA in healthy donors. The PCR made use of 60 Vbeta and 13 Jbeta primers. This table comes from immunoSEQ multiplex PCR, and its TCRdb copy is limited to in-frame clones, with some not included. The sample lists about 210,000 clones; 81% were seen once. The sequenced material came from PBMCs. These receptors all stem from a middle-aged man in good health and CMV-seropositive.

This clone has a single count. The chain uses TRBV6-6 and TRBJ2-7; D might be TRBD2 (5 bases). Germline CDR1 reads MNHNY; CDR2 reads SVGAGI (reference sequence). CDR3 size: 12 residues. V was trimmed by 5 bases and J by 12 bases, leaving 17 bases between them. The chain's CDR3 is CASSPALGSLYF. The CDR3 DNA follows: TGTGCCAGCAGTCCCGCGTTGGGGAGTCTGTACTTC.

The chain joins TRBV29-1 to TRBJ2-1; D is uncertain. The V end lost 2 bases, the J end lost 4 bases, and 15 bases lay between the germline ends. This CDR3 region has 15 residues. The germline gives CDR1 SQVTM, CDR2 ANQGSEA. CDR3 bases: TGCAGCGTTGAAAATTTAATACGCAGGTACAATGAGCAGTTCTTC. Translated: CSVENLIRRYNEQFF.

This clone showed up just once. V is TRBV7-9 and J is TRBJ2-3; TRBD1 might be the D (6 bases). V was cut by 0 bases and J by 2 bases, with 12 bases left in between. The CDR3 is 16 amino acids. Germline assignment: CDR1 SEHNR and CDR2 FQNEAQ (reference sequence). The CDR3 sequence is CASSLALGGHTDTQYF. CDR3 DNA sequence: TGTGCCAGCAGCTTAGCGTTAGGGGGACACACAGATACGCAGTATTTT. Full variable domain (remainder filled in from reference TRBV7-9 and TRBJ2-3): DTGVSQNPRHKITKRGQNVTFRCDPISEHNRLYWYRQTLGQGPEFLTYFQNEAQLEKSRLLSDRFSAERPKGSFSTLEIQRTEQGDSAMYLCASSLALGGHTDTQYFGPGTRLTVL.

CDR3 sequence reads: CASSDSGRSRNEQFF. As DNA, the CDR3 is TGTGCCAGTAGTGATAGCGGGAGGTCCCGTAATGAGCAGTTCTTC. This chain joins TRBV19 and TRBJ2-1; TRBD2 matches at 10 bases. Germline V gives CDR1 LNHDA, CDR2 SQIVND (reference sequence). V trimming: 5 bases; J trimming: 7 bases; junction bases outside the gene matches: 8. This CDR3 contains 15 residues. The entire variable domain, with the rest obtained from reference TRBV19 and TRBJ2-1, is as follows: DGGITQSPKYLFRKEGQNVTLSCEQNLNHDAMYWYRQDPGQGLRLIYYSQIVNDFQKGDIAEGYSVSREKKESFPLTVTSAQKNPTAFYLCASSDSGRSRNEQFFGPGTRLTVL.

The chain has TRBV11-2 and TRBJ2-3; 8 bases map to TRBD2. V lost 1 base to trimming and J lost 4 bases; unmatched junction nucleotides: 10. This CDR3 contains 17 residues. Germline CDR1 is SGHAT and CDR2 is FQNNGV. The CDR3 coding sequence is TGTGCCAGCAGCTTAGGGTTCGGTGGCGGGGGGTCAGATACGCAGTATTTT. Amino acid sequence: CASSLGFGGGGSDTQYF.

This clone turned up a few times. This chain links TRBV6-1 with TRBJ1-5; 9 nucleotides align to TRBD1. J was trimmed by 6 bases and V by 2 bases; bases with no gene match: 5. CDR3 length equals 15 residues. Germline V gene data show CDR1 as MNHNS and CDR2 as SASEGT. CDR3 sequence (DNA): TGTGCCAGCAGTGAATGGGACAGGGATGCTCAGCCCCAGCATTTT. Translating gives CASSEWDRDAQPQHF.

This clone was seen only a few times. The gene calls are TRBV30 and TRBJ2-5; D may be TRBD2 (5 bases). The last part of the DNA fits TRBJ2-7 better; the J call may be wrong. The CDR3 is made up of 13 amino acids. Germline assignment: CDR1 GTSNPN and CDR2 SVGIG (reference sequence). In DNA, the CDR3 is TGTGCCTGGACGGCGGAGGTTTCCTACGAGCAGTACTTC. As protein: CAWTAEVSYEQYF.

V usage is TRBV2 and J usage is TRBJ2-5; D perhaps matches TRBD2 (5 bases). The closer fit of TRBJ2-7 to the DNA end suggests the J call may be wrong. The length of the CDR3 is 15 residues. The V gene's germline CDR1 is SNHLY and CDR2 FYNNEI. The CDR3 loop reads CASRTAGRGLYEQYF. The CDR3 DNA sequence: TGTGCCAGCAGGACTGCCGGCCGGGGATTGTACGAGCAGTACTTC.

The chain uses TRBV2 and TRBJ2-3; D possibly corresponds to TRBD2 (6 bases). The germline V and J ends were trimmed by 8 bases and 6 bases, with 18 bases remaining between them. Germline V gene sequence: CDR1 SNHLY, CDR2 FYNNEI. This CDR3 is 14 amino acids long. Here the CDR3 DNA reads TGTGCCAGCCCTCCGGGGCTAGCGATTGATACGCAGTATTTT. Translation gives CASPPGLAIDTQYF.

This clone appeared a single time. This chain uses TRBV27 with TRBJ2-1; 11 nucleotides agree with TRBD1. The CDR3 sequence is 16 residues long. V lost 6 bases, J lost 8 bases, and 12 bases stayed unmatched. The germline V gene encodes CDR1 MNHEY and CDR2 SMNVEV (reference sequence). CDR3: CASSRPGTGGYDEQFF. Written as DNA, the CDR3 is TGTGCCAGCAGCCGACCTGGGACAGGGGGATACGATGAGCAGTTCTTC.

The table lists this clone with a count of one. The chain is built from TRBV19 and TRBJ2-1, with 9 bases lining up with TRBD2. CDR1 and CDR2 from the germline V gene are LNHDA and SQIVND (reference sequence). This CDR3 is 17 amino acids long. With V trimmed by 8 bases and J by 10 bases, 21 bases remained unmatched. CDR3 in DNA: TGTGCCAGTCGTCCCCCCGGCGGGAGGGCCGTACTAGGGGAGCAGTTCTTC. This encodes CASRPPGGRAVLGEQFF.

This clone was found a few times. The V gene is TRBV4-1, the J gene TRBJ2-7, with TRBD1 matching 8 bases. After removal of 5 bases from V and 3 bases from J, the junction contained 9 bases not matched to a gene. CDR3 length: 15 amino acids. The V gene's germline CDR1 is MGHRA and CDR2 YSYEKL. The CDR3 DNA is TGCGCCAGCAGCACAGACAGGGGAGTCCTCTACGAGCAGTACTTC. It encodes CASSTDRGVLYEQYF.

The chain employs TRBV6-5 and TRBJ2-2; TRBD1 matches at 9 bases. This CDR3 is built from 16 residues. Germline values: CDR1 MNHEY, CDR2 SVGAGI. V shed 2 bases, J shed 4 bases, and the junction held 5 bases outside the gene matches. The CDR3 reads CASSYTGGASTGELFF. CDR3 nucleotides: TGTGCCAGCAGTTACACAGGGGGCGCGAGCACCGGGGAGCTGTTTTTT.

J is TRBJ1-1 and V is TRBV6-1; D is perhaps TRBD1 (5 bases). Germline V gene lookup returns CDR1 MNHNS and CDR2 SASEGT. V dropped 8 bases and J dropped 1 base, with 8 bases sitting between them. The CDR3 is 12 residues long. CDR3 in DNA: TGTGCCAGCGACAGAGCGAACACTGAAGCTTTCTTT. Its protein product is CASDRANTEAFF.

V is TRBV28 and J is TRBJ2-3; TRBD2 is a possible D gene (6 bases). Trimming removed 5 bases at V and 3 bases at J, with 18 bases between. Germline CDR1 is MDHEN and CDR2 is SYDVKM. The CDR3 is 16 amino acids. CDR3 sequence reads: CASSPASWSGTDTQYF. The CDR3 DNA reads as TGTGCCAGCAGTCCCGCGAGCTGGAGCGGGACAGATACGCAGTATTTT. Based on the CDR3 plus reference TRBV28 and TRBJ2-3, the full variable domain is DVKVTQSSRYLVKRTGEKVFLECVQDMDHENMFWYRQDPGLGLRLIYFSYDVKMKEKGDIPEGYSVSREKKERFSLILESASTNQTSMYLCASSPASWSGTDTQYFGPGTRLTVL.

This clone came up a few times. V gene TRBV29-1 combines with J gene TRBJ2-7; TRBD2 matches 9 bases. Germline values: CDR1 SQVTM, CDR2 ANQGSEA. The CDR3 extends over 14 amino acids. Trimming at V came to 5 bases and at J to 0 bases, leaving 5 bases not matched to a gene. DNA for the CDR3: TGCAGCGTTAAAGCGGGGGGAGCCTCCTACGAGCAGTACTTC. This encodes CSVKAGGASYEQYF.

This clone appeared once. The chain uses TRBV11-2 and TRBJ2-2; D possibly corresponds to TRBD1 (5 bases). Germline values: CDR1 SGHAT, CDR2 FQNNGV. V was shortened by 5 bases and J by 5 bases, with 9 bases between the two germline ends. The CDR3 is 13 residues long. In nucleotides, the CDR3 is TGTGCCAGCAGCGCAAGGGGAACCGGGGAGCTGTTTTTT. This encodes CASSARGTGELFF. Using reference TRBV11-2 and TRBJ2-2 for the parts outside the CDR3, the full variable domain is EAGVAQSPRYKIIEKRQSVAFWCNPISGHATLYWYQQILGQGPKLLIQFQNNGVVDDSQLPKDRFSAERLKGVDSTLKIQPAKLEDSAVYLCASSARGTGELFFGEGSRLTVL.

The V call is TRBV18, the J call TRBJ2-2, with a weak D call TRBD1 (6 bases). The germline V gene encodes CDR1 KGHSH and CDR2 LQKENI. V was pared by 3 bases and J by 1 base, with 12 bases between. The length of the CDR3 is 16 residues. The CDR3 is CASSPLGHQNTGELFF. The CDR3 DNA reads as TGTGCCAGCTCACCCCTGGGACACCAGAACACCGGGGAGCTGTTTTTT.